Below are 30 T cell receptor beta chains sequenced from a single sample in a study of monozygotic twins with inflammatory bowel disease. TCRdb reanalyzed the 5' RACE reads and collapses them to one entry per CDR3 protein, without DNA. The sample holds more than 350,000 distinct CDR3 sequences. Sample: blood. All receptors come from a human donor with ulcerative colitis or Crohn's disease, or a healthy co-twin of an affected twin (not recorded which).

The rearrangement links TRBV7-6 to TRBJ2-7; the TCRdb D gene call, TRBD1, has no DNA to confirm it. Germline values: CDR1 SGHVS, CDR2 FNYEAQ. The CDR3 extends over 15 amino acids. The CDR3 region is CASSLLGGIGYEQYF.

This chain links TRBV7-2 with TRBJ2-6; TCRdb proposes TRBD1, but this gene call is untestable without DNA. CDR1 SGHTA and CDR2 FQGNSA come from the germline V gene. The CDR3 has 20 amino acids. CDR3 sequence: CASSRRARTLSVSGANVLTF.

The V gene is TRBV27, the J gene TRBJ2-1; TCRdb reports TRBD2, a call that lacks DNA to check it against. CDR3 length equals 19 residues. Germline CDR1 reads MNHEY; CDR2 reads SMNVEV (reference sequence). The CDR3 loop is CASSSSAGTSGSFYNEQFF.

The chain has TRBV5-4 and TRBJ1-1. There are 14 residues in the CDR3. Germline V gene lookup returns CDR1 SGHNT and CDR2 YYREEE (reference sequence). The CDR3 spells CASRRGGLNTEAFF.

The V call is TRBV10-3, the J call TRBJ2-3. The CDR3 runs to 13 residues. Germline V lookup: CDR1 ENHRY, CDR2 SYGVKD. The chain's CDR3 is CAISESITDTQYF.

The chain is built from TRBV20-1 and TRBJ2-1; TCRdb's D call, TRBD1, is unchecked because there is no DNA. The germline CDR1 and CDR2 sequences are DFQATT and SNEGSKA (reference sequence). There are 17 residues in the CDR3. The CDR3 loop is CSARSLAGAPLDNEQFF.

The rearrangement uses TRBV20-1 and TRBJ2-3; the D call from TCRdb, TRBD1, cannot be confirmed without DNA. Germline loops: CDR1 DFQATT, CDR2 SNEGSKA (reference sequence). The CDR3 has 13 amino acids. The CDR3 spells CSALGGGTDTQYF.

This sequence joins TRBV7-2 and TRBJ1-1; TCRdb's D gene call, TRBD1, goes unchecked for lack of DNA. The length of the CDR3 is 15 residues. Germline V gives CDR1 SGHTA, CDR2 FQGNSA. The CDR3 here is CASSTRGRGMAEAFF.

V gene TRBV3-1 combines with J gene TRBJ2-1; as DNA is missing, the TRBD2 call by TCRdb cannot be tested. The CDR3 covers 15 residues. From germline, CDR1 is LGHDT and CDR2 YNNKEL (reference sequence). The CDR3 loop is CASSQVRTRGNEQFF.

The V call is TRBV6-1, the J call TRBJ1-2; TCRdb selects TRBD1, and the lack of DNA leaves this call unchecked. The CDR3 has 16 residues. Germline lookup yields CDR1 MNHNS and CDR2 SASEGT. CDR3 protein: CASRKPPGTANYGYTF.

The V call is TRBV7-6, the J call TRBJ2-7; absent DNA, TCRdb's TRBD1 call cannot be checked. The CDR3 spans 18 residues. Germline V gene data show CDR1 as SGHVS and CDR2 as FNYEAQ. The CDR3 sequence is CASSPPNGGAGALYEQYF. Based on the CDR3 plus reference TRBV7-6 and TRBJ2-7, the full variable domain is GAGVSQSPRYKVTKRGQDVALRCDPISGHVSLYWYRQALGQGPEFLTYFNYEAQQDKSGLPNDRFSAERPEGSISTLTIQRTEQRDSAMYRCASSPPNGGAGALYEQYFGPGTRLTVT.

The J gene is TRBJ1-3, the V gene TRBV20-1; TCRdb reports TRBD1, a call that lacks DNA to check it against. The CDR3 sequence is 12 residues long. Per the germline V gene, CDR1 is DFQATT and CDR2 is SNEGSKA (reference sequence). Here the CDR3 reads CSVRTGIGTIYF.

The chain links TRBV12-3 or TRBV12-4 to TRBJ1-2; TCRdb calls TRBD1, which cannot be checked without DNA. This CDR3 region has 14 residues. CDR3: CASSWTGTAYGYTF.

The V call is TRBV29-1, the J call TRBJ2-3. The germline V gene encodes CDR1 SQVTM and CDR2 ANQGSEA. The CDR3 sequence is 11 residues long. This chain's CDR3 is CSVDRSDTQYF.

J is TRBJ2-3 and V is TRBV6-2 or TRBV6-3; the D call of TRBD1 rests on TCRdb alone, since no DNA is present to check it. The CDR3 sequence is 15 residues long. The germline V gene encodes CDR1 MNHEY and CDR2 SVGEGT. CDR3 residues: CASSYARGRRDTQYF.

This sequence joins TRBV5-1 and TRBJ2-1; no DNA is available, so the TRBD2 call from TCRdb remains unchecked. Germline V lookup: CDR1 SGHRS, CDR2 YFSETQ. The CDR3 loop spans 14 amino acids. The CDR3 region is CASSPGLAYNEQFF.

The chain is built from TRBV5-1 and TRBJ1-1. The CDR3 has 14 residues. Germline assignment: CDR1 SGHRS and CDR2 YFSETQ. The CDR3 spells CASSLESQNTEAFF.

The chain joins TRBV5-1 to TRBJ2-7; TCRdb returns TRBD2, unconfirmable since there is no DNA. Germline V gives CDR1 SGHRS, CDR2 YFSETQ. CDR3 length: 14 residues. The chain's CDR3 is CASSRSSGSYEQYF.

The chain joins TRBV6-1 to TRBJ1-6; TCRdb reports TRBD1, a call that lacks DNA to check it against. CDR3 size: 15 residues. The germline V gene has CDR1 MNHNS and CDR2 SASEGT. CDR3 loop: CAAGGGAMGNSPLHF.

V gene TRBV5-1 combines with J gene TRBJ2-7; the D gene TCRdb calls, TRBD1, cannot be checked with no DNA. CDR1 SGHRS and CDR2 YFSETQ come from the germline V gene. This CDR3 has 15 amino acids. CDR3 residues: CASSIWGQSLDEQYF.

This chain joins TRBV5-1 and TRBJ2-3. Germline values: CDR1 SGHRS, CDR2 YFSETQ. CDR3 size: 15 residues. The CDR3 loop reads CASSLEDFYTDTQYF. Looking up the rest from reference TRBV5-1 and TRBJ2-3 gives the full variable domain: KAGVTQTPRYLIKTRGQQVTLSCSPISGHRSVSWYQQTPGQGLQFLFEYFSETQRNKGNFPGRFSGRQFSNSRSEMNVSTLELGDSALYLCASSLEDFYTDTQYFGPGTRLTVL.

The chain couples TRBV5-6 to TRBJ2-7. Germline assignment: CDR1 SGHDT and CDR2 YYEEEE. The CDR3 is 13 residues long. CDR3 loop: CASSLDRYNEQYF.

J is TRBJ1-1 and V is TRBV5-1; checking the TCRdb D call of TRBD1 is not possible without DNA. CDR1 SGHRS and CDR2 YFSETQ come from the germline V gene. The CDR3 length is 13 residues. CDR3 region: CASSKQGNTEAFF.

The chain joins TRBV20-1 to TRBJ1-4; lacking DNA, the TRBD1 call made by TCRdb goes unchecked. CDR3 size: 13 residues. The germline V gene has CDR1 DFQATT and CDR2 SNEGSKA (reference sequence). CDR3 in amino acids: CSATGGAGEKLFF.

The V and J genes are TRBV6-5 and TRBJ2-3. Germline V lookup: CDR1 MNHEY, CDR2 SVGAGI. CDR3 length: 14 amino acids. CDR3 residues: CASSYGVSTDTQYF.

V usage is TRBV3-1 and J usage is TRBJ1-2. The CDR3 is made up of 17 amino acids. In germline, CDR1 is LGHDT, CDR2 YNNKEL (reference sequence). This CDR3 reads CASSHIATRYFGDGYTF.

This chain joins TRBV5-1 and TRBJ2-1. The CDR3 runs 12 residues. Germline loops: CDR1 SGHRS, CDR2 YFSETQ. The CDR3 region is CASSLGLGEQFF.

The rearrangement uses TRBV29-1 and TRBJ2-2; TCRdb designates TRBD2, a call that cannot be tested without DNA. This CDR3 spans 17 amino acids. CDR1 and CDR2 from the germline V gene are SQVTM and ANQGSEA. The CDR3 reads CSVTGLAGGPNTGELFF.

This rearrangement joins TRBV6-1 to TRBJ2-1; without DNA, the TCRdb call of TRBD1 cannot be checked. There are 14 residues in the CDR3. In germline, CDR1 is MNHNS, CDR2 SASEGT. This chain's CDR3 is CASRPDRVVHEQFF.

The V and J genes are TRBV3-1 and TRBJ2-3. The CDR3 loop spans 16 amino acids. The V gene's germline CDR1 is LGHDT and CDR2 YNNKEL (reference sequence). The CDR3 sequence: CASSDRSATSTDTQYF.